This T cell receptor (beta chain) originates from a study of T cell responses to AZD1222 COVID-19 vaccine. Study-wide points: Unmutated regions of variants are reportedly targeted by nearly half of spike-specific TCRs. The number of AZD1222 recipients seropositive at baseline was only six. There were repertoire samples only from the period after the peak T cell response.

Data came from immunoSEQ multiplex PCR; TCRdb stores just in-frame clones and leaves some out. This sample yields some 160,000 clones, of which under 95% are seen a single time; around 4.4% belongs to the top ten. Per the germline V gene, CDR1 is MNHEY and CDR2 is SMNVEV (reference sequence). V gave up 5 bases and J gave up 6 bases, with 17 bases separating them. The CDR3 covers 15 residues. On this clone: The antigen is unknown.

The clonotype was recovered from an adult in good health. The chain employs TRBV27 and TRBJ2-4; the D gene is possibly TRBD1 (5 bases). This sample comprised peripheral blood, obtained on day 0 of AZD1222 vaccination. The CDR3 DNA reads as TGTGCCAGCAGTCCAGCAAGCACAGGAAGAAACATTCAGTACTTC. Translating it yields CASSPASTGRNIQYF.